Each of the 29 T cell receptor beta chains below was sequenced from the same sample in a study of neurological immune-mediated disorders. TCRdb fed the 5' RACE reads into MiXCR, producing one record per CDR3 protein. The table has 50,000 or so distinct CDR3 sequences, approximately 3.8% seen once. What was sequenced was PBMCs. Receptors originate from a man aged 25-45 years with multiple sclerosis.

This clonotype was detected ten times or more. The genes are TRBV5-6 and TRBJ1-1; possible D gene TRBD1, 5 bases. There are 13 residues in the CDR3. The V gene's germline CDR1 is SGHDT and CDR2 YYEEEE. Trimming cost V 2 bases and J 5 bases, with 10 bases left between them. The CDR3 sequence: CASSLQAGTEAFF. In nucleotides, the CDR3 is TGTGCCAGCAGCTTACAGGCCGGGACTGAAGCTTTCTTT.

The sample holds many counts of this clonotype. The rearrangement links TRBV20-1 to TRBJ2-3; TRBD1 matches 9 bases. The germline V gene has CDR1 DFQATT and CDR2 SNEGSKA (reference sequence). The CDR3 is 13 amino acids. The V gene end was trimmed by 5 bases and the J gene end by 4 bases; junction bases not matched to a gene: 4. The CDR3 bases are TGCAGTGCTCGGGACAGGGACCCAGATACGCAGTATTTT. It codes for CSARDRDPDTQYF.

This clonotype was seen only a few times. The chain employs TRBV7-2 and TRBJ2-7; the D gene is possibly TRBD1 (5 bases). In germline, CDR1 is SGHTA, CDR2 FQGNSA. The V and J ends lost 2 bases and 5 bases respectively, with 13 bases between them. The length of the CDR3 is 14 residues. Here the CDR3 reads CASSLYRGHDEQYF. DNA for the CDR3: TGTGCCAGCAGCTTATATAGGGGTCACGACGAGCAGTACTTC. Using reference TRBV7-2 and TRBJ2-7 for the parts outside the CDR3, the full variable domain is GAGVSQSPSNKVTEKGKDVELRCDPISGHTALYWYRQSLGQGLEFLIYFQGNSAPDKSGLPSDRFSAERTGGSVSTLTIQRTQQEDSAVYLCASSLYRGHDEQYFGPGTRLTVT.

This clonotype was observed at least ten times. This chain links TRBV6-5 with TRBJ2-3; maybe TRBD2 (6 bases). The length of the CDR3 is 16 residues. The ends were cut back, 4 bases at V and 0 bases at J, with 14 bases in the middle. The V gene's germline CDR1 is MNHEY and CDR2 SVGAGI. CDR3 sequence reads: CASSSRDLTSTDTQYF. The CDR3, as DNA: TGTGCCAGCAGTTCACGGGACTTGACTAGCACAGATACGCAGTATTTT.

This clonotype has ten or more counts. The gene calls are TRBV10-2 and TRBJ2-3; D unresolved. V gave up 4 bases and J gave up 2 bases, with 1 base separating them. Per germline, CDR1 WSHSY and CDR2 SAAADI. This CDR3 has 11 residues. The CDR3 protein is CASSVTDTQYF. The CDR3 region has the DNA TGCGCCAGCAGTGTCACAGATACGCAGTATTTT.

This clonotype was observed at least ten times. The V call is TRBV7-2, the J call TRBJ1-5; D not certain. Trimming shortened V by 1 base and J by 7 bases, and 8 bases separated the two germline ends. The germline V gene has CDR1 SGHTA and CDR2 FQGNSA. CDR3 size: 13 residues. As DNA, the CDR3 is TGTGCCAGCAGCTTAGGACGGATGCAGCCCCAGCATTTT. This gives the protein CASSLGRMQPQHF. The variable domain in full, completed from reference TRBV7-2 and TRBJ1-5, reads GAGVSQSPSNKVTEKGKDVELRCDPISGHTALYWYRQSLGQGLEFLIYFQGNSAPDKSGLPSDRFSAERTGGSVSTLTIQRTQQEDSAVYLCASSLGRMQPQHFGDGTRLSIL.

Many counts were recorded for this clonotype. The rearrangement uses TRBV28 and TRBJ2-5; D gene unclear. V shed 3 bases and J shed 2 bases, with 4 bases lying between them. The germline gives CDR1 MDHEN, CDR2 SYDVKM. The CDR3 is 12 amino acids. CDR3 sequence (DNA): TGTGCCAGCAGTTTGCTGCAAGAGACCCAGTACTTC. It translates to CASSLLQETQYF.

This clonotype was detected ten times or more. CDR3 nucleotide sequence: TGTGCCAGCAGCTTAGTCGGACAGCTCAATCAGCCCCAGCATTTT. Encoded protein: CASSLVGQLNQPQHF. The V call is TRBV7-2, the J call TRBJ1-5; possible D gene TRBD1, 6 bases. The CDR3 sequence is 15 residues long. V was pared by 1 base and J by 3 bases, with 10 bases between. CDR1 is SGHTA and CDR2 is FQGNSA in the germline V gene. The entire variable domain, with the rest obtained from reference TRBV7-2 and TRBJ1-5, is as follows: GAGVSQSPSNKVTEKGKDVELRCDPISGHTALYWYRQSLGQGLEFLIYFQGNSAPDKSGLPSDRFSAERTGGSVSTLTIQRTQQEDSAVYLCASSLVGQLNQPQHFGDGTRLSIL.

This clonotype was counted many times. The chain has TRBV9 and TRBJ1-6, with D unclear. This CDR3 is 15 amino acids long. Looked up from germline, CDR1 is SGDLS and CDR2 is YYNGEE. Trimming cost V 0 bases and J 10 bases, with 14 bases left between them. Here the CDR3 DNA reads TGTGCCAGCAGCGTAGCGGAGGGATTAGGATCACCCCTCCACTTT. This translates into CASSVAEGLGSPLHF.

This clonotype was seen at least ten times. The chain is built from TRBV7-8 and TRBJ2-5; tentatively, D is TRBD1 (5 bases). The germline gives CDR1 SGHVS, CDR2 FQNEAQ. V lost 2 bases and J lost 5, with 15 bases in between. The CDR3 loop spans 15 amino acids. Here the CDR3 DNA reads TGTGCCAGCAGCTTAACGACAGCCAATGGGGAGACCCAGTACTTC. Amino acid sequence: CASSLTTANGETQYF.

This clonotype showed up many times. The chain carries TRBV5-1 and TRBJ2-1; 8 nucleotides align to TRBD2. The V and J ends lost 0 bases and 0 bases, in that order; junction bases with no gene match: 8. The CDR3 covers 18 residues. Per the germline V gene, CDR1 is SGHRS and CDR2 is YFSETQ. CDR3 DNA sequence: TGCGCCAGCAGCTTGGATAGCGGGGCTGCCATCTCCTACAATGAGCAGTTCTTC. The encoded protein is CASSLDSGAAISYNEQFF.

This clonotype appeared many times. V usage is TRBV7-8 and J usage is TRBJ2-7; TRBD1 is a possible D gene (6 bases). Germline loops: CDR1 SGHVS, CDR2 FQNEAQ. The CDR3 covers 15 residues. The V end lost 5 bases, the J end lost 3 bases, and 17 bases lay between the germline ends. The CDR3 loop is CASSHGPDSSYEQYF. CDR3 sequence (DNA): TGTGCCAGCAGCCATGGGCCGGACAGTAGCTACGAGCAGTACTTC.

This clonotype was counted ten times or more. The chain carries TRBV5-1 and TRBJ1-1; 11 bases line up with TRBD1. There are 15 residues in the CDR3. V shed 3 bases and J 6 bases; nucleotides not matched to a gene: 7. Germline lookup yields CDR1 SGHRS and CDR2 YFSETQ. The CDR3 coding sequence is TGCGCCAGCAGCTCTTGGGGACAGGGGGAGTCTGAAGCTTTCTTT. This codes for CASSSWGQGESEAFF.

This clonotype was seen repeatedly, ten times or more. The junction departs from germline at one end; a sequencing error may be responsible. The rearrangement joins TRBV29-1 to TRBJ1-5, with 7 nucleotides matching TRBD1. Germline CDR1 and CDR2: SQVTM and ANQGSEA. This CDR3 spans 15 amino acids. The CDR3 loop is CSALDRAESNQPQNF. The CDR3 nucleotides are TGCAGCGCTTTAGACAGGGCGGAAAGCAATCAGCCCCAGAATTTT.

This clonotype occurred many times. The chain recombines TRBV7-9 with TRBJ2-1; D gene uncertain. Trimming stripped 1 base from V and 10 bases from J, with 8 bases between. Germline CDR1 and CDR2: SEHNR and FQNEAQ (reference sequence). CDR3 length: 12 amino acids. The CDR3 is CASSLGLTEQFF. For the CDR3, the DNA is TGTGCCAGCAGCTTAGGGCTAACAGAGCAGTTCTTC.

This clonotype was counted ten times or more. The chain carries TRBV7-3 and TRBJ2-1, with D unclear. Trimming left V 5 bases short and J 0 bases short, with 11 bases between. Germline assignment: CDR1 SGHTA and CDR2 FQGTGA. The CDR3 contains 15 residues. CDR3 sequence reads: CASSQGVGSYNEQFF. The CDR3 DNA reads TGTGCCAGCAGCCAAGGTGTCGGCTCCTACAATGAGCAGTTCTTC.

This clonotype was recorded at least ten times. V usage is TRBV5-6 and J usage is TRBJ2-4; perhaps TRBD1 as D (5 bases). This CDR3 spans 15 amino acids. The V gene lost 0 bases and the J gene lost 1 base, with 8 bases spanning the gap. Germline CDR1 is SGHDT and CDR2 is YYEEEE. This chain's CDR3 is CASSLGAGAKNIQYF. The CDR3 DNA reads as TGTGCCAGCAGCTTGGGTGCAGGGGCCAAAAACATTCAGTACTTC.

This clonotype was counted at least ten times. The rearrangement uses TRBV29-1 and TRBJ2-7, with 12 bases identical to TRBD2. Germline V gene sequence: CDR1 SQVTM, CDR2 ANQGSEA. The CDR3 covers 12 residues. V gave up 6 bases and J gave up 6 bases; unmatched junction bases: 3. Here the CDR3 DNA reads TGCAGCGTGACTAGCGGGAGTCGCGAGCAGTACTTC. The encoded protein is CSVTSGSREQYF.

In this sample, this clonotype turned up many times. This chain uses TRBV7-6 with TRBJ1-1, with D possibly TRBD1 on 5 matching bases. The CDR3 length is 13 residues. The germline V gene has CDR1 SGHVS and CDR2 FNYEAQ. Trimming cost V 0 bases and J 6 bases, with 8 bases left between them. Here the CDR3 reads CASSLAGVSEAFF. CDR3 bases: TGTGCCAGCAGCTTAGCAGGGGTTTCTGAAGCTTTCTTT.

This clonotype was recorded a few times. The V gene is TRBV27, the J gene TRBJ2-7; 7 nucleotides agree with TRBD2. Trimming removed 2 bases from V and 6 bases from J; junction bases left unmatched: 7. The germline V gene has CDR1 MNHEY and CDR2 SMNVEV (reference sequence). The CDR3 is made up of 14 amino acids. The CDR3 here is CASSLGGRCPEQYF. In DNA, the CDR3 is TGTGCCAGCAGTTTAGGCGGGAGATGCCCCGAGCAGTACTTC.

This clonotype was recorded many times. The chain carries TRBV29-1 and TRBJ2-2; D is perhaps TRBD1 (6 bases). The CDR3 totals 14 residues. Between the trimmed V and J ends, which lost 4 bases and 1 base, there was a span of 10 bases. Germline CDR1 SQVTM, CDR2 ANQGSEA. This chain's CDR3 is CSVVGQLNTGELFF. In nucleotides, the CDR3 is TGCAGCGTTGTGGGACAACTGAACACCGGGGAGCTGTTTTTT.

In this sample, this clonotype turned up many times. The chain joins TRBV15 to TRBJ1-4; D ambiguous. This CDR3 spans 15 amino acids. Germline V CDR1 and CDR2: LNHNV, YYDKDF (reference sequence). The V gene lost 0 bases and the J gene lost 3 bases, with 8 bases spanning the gap. CDR3 sequence: CATSREGRANEKLFF. The CDR3 nucleotides read TGTGCCACCAGCAGAGAAGGCAGAGCTAATGAAAAACTGTTTTTT. The complete variable domain, with remaining parts taken from reference TRBV15 and TRBJ1-4, reads DAMVIQNPRYQVTQFGKPVTLSCSQTLNHNVMYWYQQKSSQAPKLLFHYYDKDFNNEADTPDNFQSRRPNTSFCFLDIRSPGLGDTAMYLCATSREGRANEKLFFGSGTQLSVL.

This clonotype was counted ten times or more. The rearrangement uses TRBV20-1 and TRBJ2-1; TRBD2 matches at 8 bases. J lost 5 bases, V lost 5 bases, and 8 bases had no gene match. The germline V gene encodes CDR1 DFQATT and CDR2 SNEGSKA (reference sequence). This CDR3 has 14 residues. The CDR3 loop is CSAFTGLDHNEQFF. CDR3 coding DNA: TGCAGTGCTTTTACGGGACTAGACCACAATGAGCAGTTCTTC.

This clonotype was recorded at least ten times. The CDR3 is CSAPRTGGNTEAFF. CDR3 DNA sequence: TGCAGTGCACCACGGACAGGGGGGAACACTGAAGCTTTCTTT. The V gene is TRBV20-1, the J gene TRBJ1-1; TRBD1 matches 10 bases. Germline V gene sequence: CDR1 DFQATT, CDR2 SNEGSKA (reference sequence). The CDR3 is 14 amino acids. J gave up 1 base and V 6 bases, and 5 bases lay outside the gene matches.

In its sample, this clonotype was seen many times. The chain is built from TRBV5-1 and TRBJ2-4, with TRBD2 identical over 9 bases. Germline CDR1 is SGHRS and CDR2 is YFSETQ. The CDR3 consists of 13 residues. Trimming took 3 bases from V and 6 from J; bases not matched to a gene: 1. CDR3 loop: CASSSSGANIQYF. The CDR3 region has the DNA TGCGCCAGCAGCTCTAGCGGGGCAAACATTCAGTACTTC.

This clonotype was seen ten or more times. The chain uses TRBV5-1 and TRBJ1-5; D not resolved. The CDR3 covers 15 residues. Between the trimmed V and J ends, which lost 0 bases and 4 bases, there was a span of 11 bases. CDR1 SGHRS and CDR2 YFSETQ come from the germline V gene. CDR3 loop: CASSLEGDPNQPQHF. As DNA, the CDR3 is TGCGCCAGCAGCTTGGAGGGAGACCCAAATCAGCCCCAGCATTTT.

This clonotype showed up many times. The chain couples TRBV20-1 to TRBJ2-2; 10 bases match TRBD2. V trimming: 7 bases; J trimming: 5 bases; junction bases outside the gene matches: 7. Germline V gene lookup returns CDR1 DFQATT and CDR2 SNEGSKA (reference sequence). The CDR3 spans 14 residues. CDR3 coding DNA: TGCAGTGTCGGGACTAGCGATGGGACCGGGGAGCTGTTTTTT. Translated, it gives CSVGTSDGTGELFF.

This clonotype has a count of ten or more. The chain is built from TRBV9 and TRBJ2-7; tentatively, D is TRBD2 (6 bases). Germline-derived CDR1 and CDR2 are SGDLS and YYNGEE. The V end was cut by 4 bases, the J end by 2 bases, with 13 bases between. This CDR3 contains 14 residues. The CDR3 is CASSNQEGPYEQYF. CDR3 bases: TGTGCCAGCAGCAATCAGGAGGGCCCCTACGAGCAGTACTTC.

This clonotype was picked up a small number of times. One end of the junction varies from germline; a read error may be responsible. The CDR3, as DNA: TGTGCCAGCAGTGAAGCCTGGGGCGCGTCATTACGTAATTCACCCCTCAACTTT. Encoded protein: CASSEAWGASLRNSPLNF. The chain combines TRBV2 with TRBJ1-6, with TRBD1 as a possible D gene (5 bases). This CDR3 is built from 18 residues. CDR1 and CDR2 from the germline V gene are SNHLY and FYNNEI.